This T cell receptor (beta chain) is drawn from a study of cytomegalovirus exposure and HLA in healthy donors. Germline CDR1 is SGHRS and CDR2 is YFSETQ. V lost 4 bases to trimming and J lost 7 bases; unmatched junction nucleotides: 4. The CDR3 consists of 15 residues. In the PCR, 60 Vbeta and 13 Jbeta primers were used. This table comes from immunoSEQ multiplex PCR, and its TCRdb copy is limited to in-frame clones, with some not included. Of around 150,000 clones in the sample, around 77% were seen once. This receptor was identified in a young man in good health and CMV-seropositive. J is TRBJ2-1 and V is TRBV5-1; 14 bases are a match to TRBD2. Sequencing used PBMCs. CDR3 coding DNA: TGCGCCAGCAGCCCGGGACTAGCGGGGGCAAATGAGCAGTTCTTC. It is translated as CASSPGLAGANEQFF.